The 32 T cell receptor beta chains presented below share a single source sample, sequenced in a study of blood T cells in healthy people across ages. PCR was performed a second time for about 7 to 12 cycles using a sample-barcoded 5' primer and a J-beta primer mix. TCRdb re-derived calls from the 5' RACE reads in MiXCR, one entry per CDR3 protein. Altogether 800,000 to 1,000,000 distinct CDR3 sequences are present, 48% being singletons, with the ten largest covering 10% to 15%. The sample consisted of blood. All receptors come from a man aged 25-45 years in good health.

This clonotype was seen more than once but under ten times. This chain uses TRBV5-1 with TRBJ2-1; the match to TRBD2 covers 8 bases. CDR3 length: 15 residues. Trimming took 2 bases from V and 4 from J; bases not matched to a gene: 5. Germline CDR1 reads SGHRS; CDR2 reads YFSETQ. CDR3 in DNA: TGCGCCAGCAGCTTAGGCAAGCGGGGGTACAATGAGCAGTTCTTC. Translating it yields CASSLGKRGYNEQFF.

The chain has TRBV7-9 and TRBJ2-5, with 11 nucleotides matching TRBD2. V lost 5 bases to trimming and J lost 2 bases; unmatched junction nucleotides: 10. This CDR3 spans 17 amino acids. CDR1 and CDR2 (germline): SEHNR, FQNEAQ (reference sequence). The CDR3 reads CASSAPQGLAVQETQYF. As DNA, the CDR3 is TGTGCCAGCAGCGCCCCGCAGGGACTAGCGGTACAAGAGACCCAGTACTTC.

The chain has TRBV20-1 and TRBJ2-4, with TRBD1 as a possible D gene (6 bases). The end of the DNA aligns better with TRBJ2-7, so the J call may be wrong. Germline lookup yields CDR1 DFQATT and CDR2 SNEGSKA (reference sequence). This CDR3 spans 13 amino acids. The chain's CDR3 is CSAEHRVYHEQYF. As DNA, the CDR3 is TGCAGTGCTGAACACAGGGTTTACCACGAGCAGTACTTC.

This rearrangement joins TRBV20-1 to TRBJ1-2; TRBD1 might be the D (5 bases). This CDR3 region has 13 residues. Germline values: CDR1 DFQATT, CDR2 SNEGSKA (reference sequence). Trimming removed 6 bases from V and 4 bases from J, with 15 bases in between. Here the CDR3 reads CSATPGTAYGYTF. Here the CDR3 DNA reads TGCAGTGCAACGCCTGGGACGGCCTATGGCTACACCTTC.

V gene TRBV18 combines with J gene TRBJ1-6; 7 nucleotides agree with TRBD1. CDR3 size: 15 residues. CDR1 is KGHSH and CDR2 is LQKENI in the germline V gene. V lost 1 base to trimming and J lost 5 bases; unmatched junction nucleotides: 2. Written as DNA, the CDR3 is TGTGCCAGCTCACCACAAACAGGGGATAATTCACCCCTCCACTTT. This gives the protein CASSPQTGDNSPLHF.

CDR3 bases: TGCAGCGGGGGGCCTTGGTTAACTAATGAGCAGTTCTTC. This codes for CSGGPWLTNEQFF. The rearrangement uses TRBV29-1 and TRBJ2-1; TRBD1 might be the D (6 bases). The CDR3 consists of 13 residues. Trimming pared 7 bases from V and 7 bases from J, leaving 17 bases between. The germline V gene has CDR1 SQVTM and CDR2 ANQGSEA.

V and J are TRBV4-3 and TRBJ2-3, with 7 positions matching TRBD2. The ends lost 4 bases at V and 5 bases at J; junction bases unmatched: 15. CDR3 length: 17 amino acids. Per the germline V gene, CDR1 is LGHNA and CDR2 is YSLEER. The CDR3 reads CASSLLPAGDLGDTQYF. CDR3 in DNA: TGCGCCAGCAGCCTCCTACCGGCGGGGGACCTCGGAGATACGCAGTATTTT.

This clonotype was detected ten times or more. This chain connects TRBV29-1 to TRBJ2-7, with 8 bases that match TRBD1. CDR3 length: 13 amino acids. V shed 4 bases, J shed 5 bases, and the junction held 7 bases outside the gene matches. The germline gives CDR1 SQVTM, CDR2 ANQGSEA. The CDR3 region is CSVGTGNYHEQYF. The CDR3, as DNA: TGCAGCGTTGGGACAGGGAATTACCACGAGCAGTACTTC.

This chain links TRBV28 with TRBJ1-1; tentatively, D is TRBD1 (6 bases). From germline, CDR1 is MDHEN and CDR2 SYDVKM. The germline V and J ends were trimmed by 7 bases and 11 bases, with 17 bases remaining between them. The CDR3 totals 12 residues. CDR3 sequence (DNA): TGTGCCAGCACCACGGAGGGGGTTGGGGCTTTCTTT. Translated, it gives CASTTEGVGAFF.

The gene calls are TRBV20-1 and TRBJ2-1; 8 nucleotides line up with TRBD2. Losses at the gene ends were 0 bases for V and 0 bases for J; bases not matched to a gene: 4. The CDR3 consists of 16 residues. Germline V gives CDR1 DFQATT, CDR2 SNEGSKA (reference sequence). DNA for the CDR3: TGCAGTGCTAGAGACCCGGGGGGGCCCTCCTACAATGAGCAGTTCTTC. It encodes CSARDPGGPSYNEQFF.

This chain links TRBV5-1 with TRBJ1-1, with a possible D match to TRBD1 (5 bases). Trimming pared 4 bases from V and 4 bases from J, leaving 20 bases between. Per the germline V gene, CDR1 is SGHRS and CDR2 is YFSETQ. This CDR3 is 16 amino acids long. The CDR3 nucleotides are TGCGCCAGCAGCCGGGACCCGGGGCTGGACCGCACTGAAGCTTTCTTT. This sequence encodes CASSRDPGLDRTEAFF.

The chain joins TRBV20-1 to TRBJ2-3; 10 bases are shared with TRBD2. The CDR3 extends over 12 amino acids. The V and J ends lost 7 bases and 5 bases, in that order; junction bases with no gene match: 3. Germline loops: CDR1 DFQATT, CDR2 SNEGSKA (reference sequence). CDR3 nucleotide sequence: TGCAGTGAAGCGGGGGGGAGAGATACGCAGTATTTT. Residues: CSEAGGRDTQYF.

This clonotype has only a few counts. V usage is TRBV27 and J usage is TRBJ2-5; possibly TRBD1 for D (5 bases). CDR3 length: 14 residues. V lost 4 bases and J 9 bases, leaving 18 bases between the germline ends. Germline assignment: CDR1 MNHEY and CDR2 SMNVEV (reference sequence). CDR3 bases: TGTGCCAGCAGTTCTGAGACAGCATCGGTGGCCCAGTACTTC. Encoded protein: CASSSETASVAQYF.

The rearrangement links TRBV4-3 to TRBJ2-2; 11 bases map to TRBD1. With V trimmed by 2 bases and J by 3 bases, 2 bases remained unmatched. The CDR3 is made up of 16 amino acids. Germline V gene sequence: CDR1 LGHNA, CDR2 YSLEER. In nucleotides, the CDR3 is TGCGCCAGCAGCCAACGGGACAGGGGGTACACCGGGGAGCTGTTTTTT. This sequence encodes CASSQRDRGYTGELFF.

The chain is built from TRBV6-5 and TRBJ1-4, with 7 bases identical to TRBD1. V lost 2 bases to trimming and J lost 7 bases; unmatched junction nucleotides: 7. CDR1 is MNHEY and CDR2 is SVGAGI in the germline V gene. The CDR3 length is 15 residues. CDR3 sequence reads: CASSYRGGASEKLFF. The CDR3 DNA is TGTGCCAGCAGTTACCGAGGGGGCGCGAGTGAAAAACTGTTTTTT.

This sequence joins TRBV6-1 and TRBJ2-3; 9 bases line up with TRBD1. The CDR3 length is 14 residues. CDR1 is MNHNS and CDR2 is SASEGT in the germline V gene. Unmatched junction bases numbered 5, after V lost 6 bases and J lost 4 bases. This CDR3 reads CASSLRTGADTQYF. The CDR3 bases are TGTGCCAGCAGCCTCCGGACAGGGGCAGATACGCAGTATTTT.

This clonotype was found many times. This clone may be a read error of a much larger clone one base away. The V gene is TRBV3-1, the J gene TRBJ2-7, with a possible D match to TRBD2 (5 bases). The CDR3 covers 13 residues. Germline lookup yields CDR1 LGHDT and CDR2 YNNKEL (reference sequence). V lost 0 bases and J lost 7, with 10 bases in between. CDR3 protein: CASSQDRRGEQYF. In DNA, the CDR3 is TGTGCCAGCAGCCAAGATCGACGGGGTGAGCAGTACTTC.

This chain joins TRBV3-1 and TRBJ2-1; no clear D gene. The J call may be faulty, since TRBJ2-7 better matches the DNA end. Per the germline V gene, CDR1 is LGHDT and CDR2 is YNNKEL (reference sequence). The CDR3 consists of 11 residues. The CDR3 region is CASSLGEEQYF. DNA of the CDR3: TGTGCCAGCAGCCTAGGAGAAGAGCAGTACTTC.

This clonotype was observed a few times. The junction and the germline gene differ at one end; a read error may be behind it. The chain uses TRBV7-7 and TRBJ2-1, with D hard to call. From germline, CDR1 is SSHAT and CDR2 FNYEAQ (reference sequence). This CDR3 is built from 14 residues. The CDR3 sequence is CASSLSSDHNEQFF. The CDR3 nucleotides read TGTGCTAGCAGCCTATCTTCGGACCACAATGAGCAGTTCTTC.

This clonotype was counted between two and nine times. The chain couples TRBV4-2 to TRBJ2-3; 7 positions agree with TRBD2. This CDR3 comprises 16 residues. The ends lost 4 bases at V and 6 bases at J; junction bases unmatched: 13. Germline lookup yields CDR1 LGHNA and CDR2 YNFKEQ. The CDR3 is CASSRGVDLAEDTQYF. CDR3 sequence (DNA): TGTGCCAGCAGCCGAGGGGTGGATCTAGCGGAGGATACGCAGTATTTT.

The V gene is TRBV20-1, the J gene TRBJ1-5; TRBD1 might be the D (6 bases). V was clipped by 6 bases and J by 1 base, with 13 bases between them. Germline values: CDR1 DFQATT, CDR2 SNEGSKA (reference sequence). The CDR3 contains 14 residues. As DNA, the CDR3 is TGCAGTGCCCGAGGGGGATGGAGCAATCAGCCCCAGCATTTT. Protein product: CSARGGWSNQPQHF.

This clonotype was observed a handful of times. The CDR3 region has the DNA TGTGCCAGCAGTTACTCCCGGCGAGCGGGGGCCGACGAGCAGTACTTC. It yields the protein CASSYSRRAGADEQYF. The chain uses TRBV6-2 or TRBV6-3 and TRBJ2-7; the match to TRBD2 covers 8 bases. Germline V gives CDR1 MNHEY, CDR2 SVGEGT. This CDR3 is 16 amino acids long. V shed 0 bases, J shed 5 bases, and the junction held 9 bases outside the gene matches.

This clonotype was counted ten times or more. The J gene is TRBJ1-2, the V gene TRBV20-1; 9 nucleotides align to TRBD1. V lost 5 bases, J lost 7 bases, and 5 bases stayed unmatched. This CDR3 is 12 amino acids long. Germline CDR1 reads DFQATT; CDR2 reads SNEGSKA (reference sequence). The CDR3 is CSARNRGLGYTF. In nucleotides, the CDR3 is TGCAGTGCTCGTAACAGGGGGCTTGGCTACACCTTC.

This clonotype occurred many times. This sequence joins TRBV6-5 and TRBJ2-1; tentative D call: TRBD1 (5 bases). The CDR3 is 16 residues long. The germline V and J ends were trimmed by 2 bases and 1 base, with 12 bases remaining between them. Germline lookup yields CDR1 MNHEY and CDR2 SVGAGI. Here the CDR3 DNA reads TGTGCCAGCAGTTACATGGCCAGGGTATCCTACAATGAGCAGTTCTTC. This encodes CASSYMARVSYNEQFF.

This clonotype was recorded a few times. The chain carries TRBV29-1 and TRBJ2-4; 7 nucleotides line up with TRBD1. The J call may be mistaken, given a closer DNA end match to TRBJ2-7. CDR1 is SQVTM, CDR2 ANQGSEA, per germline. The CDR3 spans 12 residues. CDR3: CSAQGDTYEQYF. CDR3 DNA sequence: TGCAGCGCCCAGGGGGACACCTACGAGCAGTACTTC.

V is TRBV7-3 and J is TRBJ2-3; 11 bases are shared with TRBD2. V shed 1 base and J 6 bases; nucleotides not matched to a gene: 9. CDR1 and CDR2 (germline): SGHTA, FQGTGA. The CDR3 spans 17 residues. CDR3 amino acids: CASSLSSSGGAVDTQYF. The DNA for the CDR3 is TGTGCCAGCAGCTTAAGCAGTAGCGGGGGGGCTGTGGATACGCAGTATTTT.

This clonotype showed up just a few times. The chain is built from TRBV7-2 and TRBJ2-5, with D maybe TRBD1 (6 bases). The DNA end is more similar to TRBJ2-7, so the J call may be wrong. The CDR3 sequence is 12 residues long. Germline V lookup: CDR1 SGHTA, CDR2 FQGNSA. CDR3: CASSSYRDEQYF. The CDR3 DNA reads TGTGCCAGCAGTTCCTACAGGGACGAGCAGTACTTC.

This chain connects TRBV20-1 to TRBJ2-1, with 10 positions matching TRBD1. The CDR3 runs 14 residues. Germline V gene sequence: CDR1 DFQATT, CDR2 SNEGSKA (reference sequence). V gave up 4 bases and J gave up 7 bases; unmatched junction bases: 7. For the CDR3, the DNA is TGCAGTGCTACGGGACAGGGGACGTGGAATGAGCAGTTCTTC. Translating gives CSATGQGTWNEQFF.

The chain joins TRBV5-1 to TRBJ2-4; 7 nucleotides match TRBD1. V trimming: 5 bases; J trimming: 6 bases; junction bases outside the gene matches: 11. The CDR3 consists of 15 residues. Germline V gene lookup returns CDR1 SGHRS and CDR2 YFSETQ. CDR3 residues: CASRLTGTTVNIQYF. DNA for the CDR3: TGCGCCAGCAGGCTGACAGGGACCACCGTAAACATTCAGTACTTC.

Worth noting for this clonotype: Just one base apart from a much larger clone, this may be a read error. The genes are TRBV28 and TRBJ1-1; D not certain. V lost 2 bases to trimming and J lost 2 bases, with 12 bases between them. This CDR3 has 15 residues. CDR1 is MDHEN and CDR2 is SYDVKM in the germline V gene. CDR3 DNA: TGTGCCAGCAGTTTACGGGGTAGGAGTAACACTGAAGCTTTCTTT. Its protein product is CASSLRGRSNTEAFF.

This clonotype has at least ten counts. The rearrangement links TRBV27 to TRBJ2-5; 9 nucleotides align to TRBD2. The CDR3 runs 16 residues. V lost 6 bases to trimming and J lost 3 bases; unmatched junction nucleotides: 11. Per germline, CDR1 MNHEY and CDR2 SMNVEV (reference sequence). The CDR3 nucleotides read TGTGCCAGCAGCTTCCGATTAAGCGGGGGGAAAGAGACCCAGTACTTC. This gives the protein CASSFRLSGGKETQYF.

In nucleotides, the CDR3 is TGCAGCGTTGAAGCCGGCCTAGCGGGGGTAAATGAGCAGTTCTTC. Protein product: CSVEAGLAGVNEQFF. This chain joins TRBV29-1 and TRBJ2-1; 10 positions agree with TRBD2. Trimming removed 1 base from V and 7 bases from J; junction bases left unmatched: 7. This CDR3 region has 15 residues. Germline assignment: CDR1 SQVTM and CDR2 ANQGSEA.